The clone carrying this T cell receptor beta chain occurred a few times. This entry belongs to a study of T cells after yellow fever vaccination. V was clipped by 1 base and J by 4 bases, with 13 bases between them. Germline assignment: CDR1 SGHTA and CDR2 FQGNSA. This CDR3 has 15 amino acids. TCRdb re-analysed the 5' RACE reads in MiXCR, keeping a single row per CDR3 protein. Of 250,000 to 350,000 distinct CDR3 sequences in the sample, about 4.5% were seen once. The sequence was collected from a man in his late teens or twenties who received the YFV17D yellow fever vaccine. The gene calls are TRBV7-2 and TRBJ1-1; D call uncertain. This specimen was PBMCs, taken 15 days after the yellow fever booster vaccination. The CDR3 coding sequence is TGTGCCAGCAGCTTAGAGACGGGTTCCTTCACTGAAGCTTTCTTT. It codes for CASSLETGSFTEAFF.